A selection of T cell receptor beta chains follows, all from one sample in a study of cytomegalovirus exposure and HLA in healthy donors. Assay: immunoSEQ multiplex PCR; the TCRdb copy retains only in-frame clones and omits some. The data contain 140,000 or so clones, approximately 80% of them singletons. The material sequenced was PBMCs. These receptors all come from a boy younger than 10 in good health and CMV-seronegative. Both conserved end residues are part of each CDR3. Fields, in order: clone size, V gene, J gene, D gene, CDR3 protein, CDR3 DNA. A D gene is named only where the DNA matches it firmly. Clone size, where shown, is once, few, many, or a class for clones that have expanded.

size: NA; V: TRBV27; J: TRBJ1-1; D: NA; CDR3: CASSLLAGAGTEAFF; DNA: TGTGCCAGCAGTTTACTAGCAGGGGCGGGCACTGAAGCTTTCTTT
size: NA; V: TRBV9; J: TRBJ2-2; D: NA; CDR3: CASSSIRGGELFF; DNA: TGTGCCAGCAGCTCCATCAGGGGCGGGGAGCTGTTTTTT
size: few; V: TRBV5-1; J: TRBJ1-4; D: NA; CDR3: CASSRGSNNEKLFF; DNA: TGCGCCAGCAGCCGAGGATCAAATAATGAAAAACTGTTTTTT
size: NA; V: TRBV7-2; J: TRBJ2-7; D: NA; CDR3: CASSREEGPVQYF; DNA: TGTGCCAGCAGCCGAGAGGAGGGTCCGGTGCAGTACTTC
size: NA; V: TRBV7-9; J: TRBJ2-2; D: NA; CDR3: CASSFQAPPTNTGELFF; DNA: TGTGCCAGCAGTTTTCAAGCGCCCCCAACGAACACCGGGGAGCTGTTTTTT
size: NA; V: TRBV2; J: TRBJ1-1; D: NA; CDR3: CASSFRTEVNTEAFF; DNA: TGTGCCAGCAGTTTCCGGACAGAGGTGAACACTGAAGCTTTCTTT
size: NA; V: TRBV19; J: TRBJ1-1; D: NA; CDR3: CASSIGQWNTEAFF; DNA: TGTGCCAGTAGTATAGGACAGTGGAACACTGAAGCTTTCTTT
size: NA; V: TRBV19; J: TRBJ1-6; D: NA; CDR3: CASSASMDNWWSPLHF; DNA: TGTGCCAGTAGTGCTTCTATGGACAATTGGTGGTCACCCCTCCACTTT
size: NA; V: TRBV7-9; J: TRBJ2-7; D: TRBD2; CDR3: CASSLGLAGGPYEQYF; DNA: TGTGCCAGCAGCCTAGGACTAGCGGGAGGGCCCTACGAGCAGTACTTC
size: few; V: TRBV19; J: TRBJ1-5; D: NA; CDR3: CASSVGSPNQPQHF; DNA: TGTGCCAGTAGTGTGGGCAGCCCTAATCAGCCCCAGCATTTT
size: NA; V: TRBV27; J: TRBJ1-5; D: NA; CDR3: CASSNYPRGGPSNQPQHF; DNA: TGTGCCAGCAGTAATTACCCCCGGGGGGGCCCTAGCAATCAGCCCCAGCATTTT
size: few; V: TRBV6-5; J: TRBJ2-1; D: TRBD2; CDR3: CASSYSSGSDEQFF; DNA: TGTGCCAGCAGTTACTCTAGCGGGAGCGATGAGCAGTTCTTC
size: NA; V: TRBV19; J: TRBJ1-4; D: NA; CDR3: CASSQTTNEKLFF; DNA: TGTGCCAGTAGCCAAACAACTAATGAAAAACTGTTTTTT
size: NA; V: TRBV4-2; J: TRBJ1-2; D: NA; CDR3: CASSHLGGGDLLARTF; DNA: TGTGCCAGCAGCCATTTGGGCGGGGGCGATCTACTTGCCAGAACCTTC
size: NA; V: TRBV5-1; J: TRBJ2-5; D: TRBD2; CDR3: CASSLAGGGETQYF; DNA: TGCGCCAGCAGTTTAGCGGGAGGTGGAGAGACCCAGTACTTC
size: NA; V: TRBV4-1; J: TRBJ1-1; D: NA; CDR3: CASRQYSGNTEAFF; DNA: TGCGCCAGCAGACAATACTCGGGGAACACTGAAGCTTTCTTT
size: few; V: TRBV18; J: TRBJ2-3; D: TRBD2; CDR3: CASSPTGLIVGGTDTQYF; DNA: TGTGCCAGCTCACCGACGGGACTAATCGTTGGGGGCACAGATACGCAGTATTTT
size: few; V: TRBV6-1; J: TRBJ2-1; D: NA; CDR3: CASSDGSHYNEQFF; DNA: TGTGCCAGCAGTGACGGGAGTCACTACAATGAGCAGTTCTTC
size: NA; V: TRBV9; J: TRBJ2-7; D: TRBD2; CDR3: CASSPGLGDSLEQYF; DNA: TGTGCCAGCAGTCCCGGACTAGGAGACTCCCTCGAGCAGTACTTC
size: NA; V: TRBV4-2; J: TRBJ2-3; D: NA; CDR3: CASREGADTQYF; DNA: TGTGCCAGCAGAGAAGGAGCAGATACGCAGTATTTT
size: NA; V: TRBV4-1; J: TRBJ2-5; D: TRBD1; CDR3: CASSQPGTRDRAEGSQYF; DNA: TGCGCCAGCAGCCAACCCGGCACCCGGGACAGAGCCGAAGGGTCCCAGTACTTC
size: NA; V: TRBV11-3; J: TRBJ1-1; D: NA; CDR3: CASSPAAVQGEAFF; DNA: TGTGCCAGCAGTCCAGCGGCTGTACAAGGGGAAGCTTTCTTT
size: NA; V: TRBV5-1; J: TRBJ2-7; D: NA; CDR3: CASSFGLIGEQYF; DNA: TGCGCCAGCAGCTTTGGACTGATCGGGGAGCAGTACTTC
size: NA; V: TRBV5-1; J: TRBJ2-7; D: TRBD1; CDR3: CASSLGTGGYEQYF; DNA: TGCGCCAGCAGCTTGGGGACAGGGGGCTACGAGCAGTACTTC
size: NA; V: TRBV18; J: TRBJ1-1; D: TRBD1; CDR3: CASSADRGRGGAFF; DNA: TGTGCCAGCTCAGCGGACAGGGGCCGGGGGGGAGCTTTCTTT
size: NA; V: TRBV4-2; J: TRBJ2-3; D: TRBD1; CDR3: CASSQDGGQGRTSTDTQYF; DNA: TGTGCCAGCAGCCAAGATGGAGGACAGGGGCGCACAAGCACAGATACGCAGTATTTT
size: NA; V: TRBV30; J: TRBJ2-2; D: NA; CDR3: CAWSVPGLNTGELFF; DNA: TGTGCCTGGAGTGTACCAGGGTTGAACACCGGGGAGCTGTTTTTT
size: NA; V: TRBV4-2; J: TRBJ2-1; D: NA; CDR3: CASSRRGLNSYNEQFF; DNA: TGTGCCAGCAGTAGGCGAGGGTTGAACTCCTACAATGAGCAGTTCTTC
size: few; V: TRBV5-5; J: TRBJ1-3; D: NA; CDR3: CASGGVLTGNTIYF; DNA: TGTGCCAGCGGGGGCGTACTAACTGGAAACACCATATATTTT
size: NA; V: TRBV28; J: TRBJ2-7; D: NA; CDR3: CASSPRNSYEQYF; DNA: TGTGCCAGCAGTCCGAGGAACTCCTACGAGCAGTACTTC
size: NA; V: TRBV6-4; J: TRBJ1-5; D: NA; CDR3: CASSEGGNQPQHF; DNA: TGTGCCAGCAGTGAAGGGGGCAATCAGCCCCAGCATTTT
size: NA; V: TRBV6-5; J: TRBJ2-1; D: TRBD2; CDR3: CASSYSGGSNYEQFF; DNA: TGTGCCAGCAGTTACTCGGGCGGGAGTAACTATGAGCAGTTCTTC
size: NA; V: TRBV19; J: TRBJ2-3; D: NA; CDR3: CASTPGGMTGQYDTQYF; DNA: TGTGCCAGTACCCCCGGGGGAATGACAGGGCAGTACGATACGCAGTATTTT
size: once; V: TRBV27; J: TRBJ2-5; D: TRBD1; CDR3: CASSPRDRDGETQYF; DNA: TGTGCCAGCAGTCCCCGGGACAGGGACGGGGAGACCCAGTACTTC
size: NA; V: TRBV6-5; J: TRBJ1-2; D: NA; CDR3: CASSRAQGGGYTF; DNA: TGTGCCAGCAGCCGGGCACAGGGCGGGGGCTACACCTTC
size: once; V: TRBV5-4; J: TRBJ1-2; D: NA; CDR3: CASSPEPGGYTF; DNA: TGTGCCAGCAGCCCCGAACCGGGGGGCTACACCTTC
size: NA; V: TRBV28; J: TRBJ2-2; D: TRBD2; CDR3: CASSLAGLAGALTNTGELFF; DNA: TGTGCCAGCAGTTTGGCGGGACTAGCGGGAGCTCTTACGAACACCGGGGAGCTGTTTTTT
size: few; V: TRBV10-1; J: TRBJ2-4; D: NA; CDR3: CASRDDRLAKNIQYF; DNA: TGCGCCAGCAGGGACGACAGACTAGCCAAAAACATTCAGTACTTC
size: NA; V: TRBV29-1; J: TRBJ2-7; D: NA; CDR3: CSVETLTELTYEQYF; DNA: TGCAGCGTTGAAACGCTGACAGAACTAACCTACGAGCAGTACTTC
size: NA; V: TRBV19; J: TRBJ2-1; D: NA; CDR3: CASSISHEQFF; DNA: TGTGCCAGTAGTATTAGCCATGAGCAGTTCTTC